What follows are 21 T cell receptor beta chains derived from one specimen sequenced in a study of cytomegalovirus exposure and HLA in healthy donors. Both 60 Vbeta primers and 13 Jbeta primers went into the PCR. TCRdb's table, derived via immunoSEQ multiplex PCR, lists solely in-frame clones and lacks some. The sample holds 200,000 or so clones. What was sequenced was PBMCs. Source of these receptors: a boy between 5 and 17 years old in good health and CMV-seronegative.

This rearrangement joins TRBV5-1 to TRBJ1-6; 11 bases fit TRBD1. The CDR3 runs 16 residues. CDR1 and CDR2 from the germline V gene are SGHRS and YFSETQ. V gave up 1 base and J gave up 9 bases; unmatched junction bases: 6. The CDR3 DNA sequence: TGCGCCAGCAGCTTGAGCTTTGGACAGGGGGCTTCACCCCTCCACTTT. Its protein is CASSLSFGQGASPLHF.

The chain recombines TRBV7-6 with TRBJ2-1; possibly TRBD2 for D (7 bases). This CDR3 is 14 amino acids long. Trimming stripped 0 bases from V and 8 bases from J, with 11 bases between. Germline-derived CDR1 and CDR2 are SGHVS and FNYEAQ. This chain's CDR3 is CASSLAGGPDEQFF. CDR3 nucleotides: TGTGCCAGCAGCTTAGCGGGGGGGCCCGATGAGCAGTTCTTC.

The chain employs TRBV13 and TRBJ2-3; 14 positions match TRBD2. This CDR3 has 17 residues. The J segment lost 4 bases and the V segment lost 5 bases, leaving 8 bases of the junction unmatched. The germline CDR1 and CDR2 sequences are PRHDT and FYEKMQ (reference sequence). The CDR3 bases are TGTGCCAGCAGCCCGGGACTAGCGGGGGCCTCGGCAGATACGCAGTATTTT. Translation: CASSPGLAGASADTQYF.

CDR3 coding DNA: TGTGTCAGAAGCTTACGGACTAGAGACAATGAGCAGTTCTTC. It encodes CVRSLRTRDNEQFF. The rearrangement joins TRBV7-5 to TRBJ2-1; the tabulated D call, TRBD2, remains unverified against the DNA. TRBV7-5 is a recognized pseudogene. The CDR3 length is 14 residues.

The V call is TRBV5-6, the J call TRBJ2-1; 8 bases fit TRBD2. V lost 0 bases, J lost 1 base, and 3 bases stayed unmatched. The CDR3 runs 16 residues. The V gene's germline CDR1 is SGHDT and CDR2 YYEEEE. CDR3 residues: CASSLDGGVSYNEQFF. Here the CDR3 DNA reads TGTGCCAGCAGCTTGGACGGGGGGGTTTCCTACAATGAGCAGTTCTTC.

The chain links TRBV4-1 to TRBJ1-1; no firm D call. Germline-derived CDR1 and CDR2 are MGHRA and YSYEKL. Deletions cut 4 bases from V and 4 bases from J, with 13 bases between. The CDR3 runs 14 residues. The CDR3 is CASSLLSGSTEAFF. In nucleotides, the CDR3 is TGCGCCAGCAGCCTCCTCTCGGGGAGCACTGAAGCTTTCTTT.

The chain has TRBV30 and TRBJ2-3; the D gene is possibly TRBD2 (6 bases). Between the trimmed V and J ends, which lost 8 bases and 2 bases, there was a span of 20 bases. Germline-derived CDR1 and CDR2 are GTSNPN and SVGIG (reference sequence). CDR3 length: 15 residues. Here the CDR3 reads CAGAGTGSPTDTQYF. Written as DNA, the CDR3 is TGTGCCGGTGCCGGGACTGGCTCGCCCACAGATACGCAGTATTTT.

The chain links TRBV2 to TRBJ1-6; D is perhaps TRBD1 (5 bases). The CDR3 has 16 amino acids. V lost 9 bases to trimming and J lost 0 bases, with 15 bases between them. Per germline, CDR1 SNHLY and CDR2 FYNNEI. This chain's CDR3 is CASSKQVPSYNSPLHF. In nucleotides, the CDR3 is TGTGCCAGTAGTAAACAGGTCCCCTCCTATAATTCACCCCTCCACTTT.

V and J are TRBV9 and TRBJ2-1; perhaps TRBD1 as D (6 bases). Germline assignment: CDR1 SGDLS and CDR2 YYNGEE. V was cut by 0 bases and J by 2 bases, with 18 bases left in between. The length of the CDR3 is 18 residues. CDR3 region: CASSVESQGLSAYNEQFF. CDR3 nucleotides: TGTGCCAGCAGCGTAGAGAGTCAGGGGCTCTCAGCCTACAATGAGCAGTTCTTC.

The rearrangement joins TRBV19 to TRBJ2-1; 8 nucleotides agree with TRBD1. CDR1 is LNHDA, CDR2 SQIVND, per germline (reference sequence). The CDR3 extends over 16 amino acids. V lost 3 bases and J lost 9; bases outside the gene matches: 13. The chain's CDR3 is CASSMTRGTGFSEQFF. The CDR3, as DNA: TGTGCCAGTAGTATGACGAGGGGGACAGGTTTTTCTGAGCAGTTCTTC.

CDR3: CASSPRGTGENEQFF. CDR3 nucleotide sequence: TGCGCCAGCAGCCCCCGCGGGACAGGAGAAAATGAGCAGTTCTTC. The gene calls are TRBV4-3 and TRBJ2-1; 8 bases are shared with TRBD1. The CDR3 covers 15 residues. Losses at the gene ends were 4 bases for V and 7 bases for J; bases not matched to a gene: 9. The germline V gene has CDR1 LGHNA and CDR2 YSLEER.

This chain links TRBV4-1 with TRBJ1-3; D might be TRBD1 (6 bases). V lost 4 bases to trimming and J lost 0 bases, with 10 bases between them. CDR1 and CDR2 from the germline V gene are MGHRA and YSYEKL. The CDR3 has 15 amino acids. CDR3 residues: CASSLQGFSGNTIYF. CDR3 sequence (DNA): TGCGCCAGCAGCCTACAGGGATTCTCTGGAAACACCATATATTTT.

The CDR3, as DNA: TGTGCCAGCAGTTACGACACCCCGGGGGAGCTGTTTTTT. It encodes CASSYDTPGELFF. V and J are TRBV6-5 and TRBJ2-2, with unresolved D. CDR3 size: 13 residues. The V gene lost 2 bases and the J gene lost 8 bases, with 9 bases spanning the gap. The germline gives CDR1 MNHEY, CDR2 SVGAGI.

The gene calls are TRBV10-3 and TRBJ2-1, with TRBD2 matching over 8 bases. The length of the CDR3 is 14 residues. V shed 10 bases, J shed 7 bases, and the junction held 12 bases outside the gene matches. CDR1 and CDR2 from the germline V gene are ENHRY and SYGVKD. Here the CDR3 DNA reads TGTGCCACCCGAGGGGCTCCGGGGGGGAATGAGCAGTTCTTC. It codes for CATRGAPGGNEQFF.

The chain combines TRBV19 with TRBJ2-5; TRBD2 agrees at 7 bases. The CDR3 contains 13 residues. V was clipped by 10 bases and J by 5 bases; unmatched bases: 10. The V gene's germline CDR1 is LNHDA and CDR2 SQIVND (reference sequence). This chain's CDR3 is CANPGVGGETQYF. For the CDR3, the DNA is TGTGCCAACCCCGGGGTGGGGGGGGAGACCCAGTACTTC.

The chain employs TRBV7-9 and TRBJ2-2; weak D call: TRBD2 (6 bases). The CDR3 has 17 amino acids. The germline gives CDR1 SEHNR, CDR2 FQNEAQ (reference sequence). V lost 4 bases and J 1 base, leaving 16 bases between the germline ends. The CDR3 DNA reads TGTGCCAGCAGCTCCCCCGCCGGGCGGGGGAACACCGGGGAGCTGTTTTTT. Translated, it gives CASSSPAGRGNTGELFF.

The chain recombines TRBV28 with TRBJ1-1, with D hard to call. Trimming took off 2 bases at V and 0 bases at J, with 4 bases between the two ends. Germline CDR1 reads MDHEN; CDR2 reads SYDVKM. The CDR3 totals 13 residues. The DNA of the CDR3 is TGTGCCAGCAGTTTACCAGTGAACACTGAAGCTTTCTTT. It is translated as CASSLPVNTEAFF.

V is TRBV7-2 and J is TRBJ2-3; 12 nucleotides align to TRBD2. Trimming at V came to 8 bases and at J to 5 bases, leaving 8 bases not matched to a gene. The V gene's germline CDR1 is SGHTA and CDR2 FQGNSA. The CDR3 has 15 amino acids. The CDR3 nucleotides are TGTGCCAGCGGGCTAGCGGGGGGGCCGAAAGATACGCAGTATTTT. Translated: CASGLAGGPKDTQYF. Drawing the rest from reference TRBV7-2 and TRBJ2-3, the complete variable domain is GAGVSQSPSNKVTEKGKDVELRCDPISGHTALYWYRQSLGQGLEFLIYFQGNSAPDKSGLPSDRFSAERTGGSVSTLTIQRTQQEDSAVYLCASGLAGGPKDTQYFGPGTRLTVL.

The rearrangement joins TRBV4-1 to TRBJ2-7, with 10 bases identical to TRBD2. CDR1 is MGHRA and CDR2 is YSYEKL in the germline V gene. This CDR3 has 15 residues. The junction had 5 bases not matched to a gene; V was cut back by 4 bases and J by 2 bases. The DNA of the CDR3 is TGCGCCAGCAGCCTCCTAGCGGGGGTAGCCTACGAGCAGTACTTC. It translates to CASSLLAGVAYEQYF.

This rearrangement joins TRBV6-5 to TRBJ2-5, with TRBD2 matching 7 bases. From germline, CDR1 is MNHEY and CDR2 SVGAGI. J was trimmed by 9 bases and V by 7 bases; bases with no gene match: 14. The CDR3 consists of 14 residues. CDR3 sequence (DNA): TGTGCCAGCATGGGTGGACTAGGTATTAGGGCCCAGTACTTC. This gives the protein CASMGGLGIRAQYF.

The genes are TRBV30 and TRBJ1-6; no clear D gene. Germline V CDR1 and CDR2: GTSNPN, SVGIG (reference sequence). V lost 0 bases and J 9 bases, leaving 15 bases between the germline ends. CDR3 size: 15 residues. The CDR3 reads CAWSVWPGIGSPLHF. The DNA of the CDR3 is TGTGCCTGGAGTGTCTGGCCAGGTATCGGTTCACCCCTCCACTTT.